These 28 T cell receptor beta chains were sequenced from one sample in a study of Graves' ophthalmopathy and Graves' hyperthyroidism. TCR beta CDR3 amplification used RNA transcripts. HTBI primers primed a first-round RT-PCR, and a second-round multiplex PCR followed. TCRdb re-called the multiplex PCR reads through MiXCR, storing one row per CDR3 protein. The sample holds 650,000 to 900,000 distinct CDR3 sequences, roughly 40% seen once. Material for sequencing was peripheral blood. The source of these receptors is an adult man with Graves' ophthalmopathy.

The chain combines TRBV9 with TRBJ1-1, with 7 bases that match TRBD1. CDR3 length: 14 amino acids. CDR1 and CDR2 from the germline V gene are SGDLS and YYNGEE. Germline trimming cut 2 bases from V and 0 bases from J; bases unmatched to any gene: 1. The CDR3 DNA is TGTGCCAGCAGCGTGACAGGGATGAACACTGAAGCTTTCTTT. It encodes CASSVTGMNTEAFF.

CDR3 amino acids: CATSDPGEPEAFF. CDR3 in DNA: TGTGCCACCAGTGACCCAGGGGAGCCTGAAGCTTTCTTT. V and J are TRBV24-1 and TRBJ1-1, with a possible D match to TRBD1 (6 bases). The CDR3 has 13 residues. CDR1 is KGHDR, CDR2 SFDVKD, per germline. With 4 bases removed from V and 6 bases from J, the gap between germline ends came to 11 bases.

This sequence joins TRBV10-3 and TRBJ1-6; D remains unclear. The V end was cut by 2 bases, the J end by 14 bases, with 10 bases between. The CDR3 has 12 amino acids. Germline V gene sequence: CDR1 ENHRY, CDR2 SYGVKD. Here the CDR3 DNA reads TGTGCCATCAGTGAGCAGGTCCTAACCCTCCACTTT. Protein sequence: CAISEQVLTLHF.

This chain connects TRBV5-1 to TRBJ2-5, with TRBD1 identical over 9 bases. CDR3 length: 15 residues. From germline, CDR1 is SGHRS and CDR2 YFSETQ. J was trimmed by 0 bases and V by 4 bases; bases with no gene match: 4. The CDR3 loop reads CASSHGTGYQETQYF. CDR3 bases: TGCGCCAGCAGCCACGGGACAGGGTACCAAGAGACCCAGTACTTC.

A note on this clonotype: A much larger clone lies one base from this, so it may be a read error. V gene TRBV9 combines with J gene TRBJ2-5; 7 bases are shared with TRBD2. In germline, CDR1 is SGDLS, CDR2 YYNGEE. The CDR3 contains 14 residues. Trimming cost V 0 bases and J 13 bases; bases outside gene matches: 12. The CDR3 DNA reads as TGTGCCAGCAGCGTAGGGTTGGAGAGGACTAGTAGGTACTTC. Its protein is CASSVGLERTSRYF.

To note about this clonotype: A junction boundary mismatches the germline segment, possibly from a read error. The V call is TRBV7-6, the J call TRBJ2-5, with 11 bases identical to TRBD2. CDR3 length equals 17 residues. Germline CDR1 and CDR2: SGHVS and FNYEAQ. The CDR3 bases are TGTGCCAGCAGCTGCGGGACTAGCGGAGCGGGGCAAGGGACCCAGTACTTC. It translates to CASSCGTSGAGQGTQYF.

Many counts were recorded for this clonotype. Here the CDR3 reads CASSGDIRTHGYTF. For the CDR3, the DNA is TGTGCCAGCAGTGGGGACATCCGGACCCATGGCTACACCTTC. V and J are TRBV6-6 and TRBJ1-2; D may be TRBD1 (6 bases). Trimming left V 5 bases short and J 6 bases short, with 16 bases between. The CDR3 spans 14 residues. CDR1 and CDR2 from the germline V gene are MNHNY and SVGAGI (reference sequence).

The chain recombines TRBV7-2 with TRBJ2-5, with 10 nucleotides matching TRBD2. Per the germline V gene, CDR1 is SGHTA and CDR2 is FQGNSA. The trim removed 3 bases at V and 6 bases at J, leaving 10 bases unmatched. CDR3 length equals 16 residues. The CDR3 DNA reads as TGTGCCAGCAGCTTCGCAGAGCGGGAGGGGACGAAGACCCAGTACTTC. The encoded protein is CASSFAEREGTKTQYF.

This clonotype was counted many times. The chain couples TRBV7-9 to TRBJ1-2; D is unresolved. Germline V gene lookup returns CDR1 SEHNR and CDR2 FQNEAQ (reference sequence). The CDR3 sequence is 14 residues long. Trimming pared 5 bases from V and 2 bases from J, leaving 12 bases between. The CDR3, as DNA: TGTGCCAGCAGCCCGCACGTTCGAAACTATGGCTACACCTTC. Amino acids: CASSPHVRNYGYTF.

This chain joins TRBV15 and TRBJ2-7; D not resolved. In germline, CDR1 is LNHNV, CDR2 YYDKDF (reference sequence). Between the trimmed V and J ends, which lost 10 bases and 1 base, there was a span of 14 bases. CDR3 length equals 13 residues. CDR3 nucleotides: TGTGCCAGCACGTGGCAGAAGTCCTACGAGCAGTACTTC. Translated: CASTWQKSYEQYF.

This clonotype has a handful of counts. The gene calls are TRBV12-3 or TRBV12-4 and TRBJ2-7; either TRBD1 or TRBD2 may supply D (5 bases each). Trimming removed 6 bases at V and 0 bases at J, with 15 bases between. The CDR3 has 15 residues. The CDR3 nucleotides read TGTGCCAGCAGGGGCTTTGGGGACGGCTCCTACGAGCAGTACTTC. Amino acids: CASRGFGDGSYEQYF.

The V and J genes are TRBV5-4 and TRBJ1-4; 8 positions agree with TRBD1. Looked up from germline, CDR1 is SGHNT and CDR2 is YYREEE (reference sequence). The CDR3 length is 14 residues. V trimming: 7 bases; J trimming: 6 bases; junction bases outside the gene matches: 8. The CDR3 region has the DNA TGTGCCAGCGGTTGCAGGGGGCAGGATGAAAAACTGTTTTTT. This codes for CASGCRGQDEKLFF.

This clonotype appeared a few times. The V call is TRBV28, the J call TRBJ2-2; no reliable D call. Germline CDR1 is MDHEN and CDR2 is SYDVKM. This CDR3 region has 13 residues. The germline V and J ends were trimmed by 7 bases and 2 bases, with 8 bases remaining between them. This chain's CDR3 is CASTPRNTGELFF. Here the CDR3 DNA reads TGTGCCAGCACCCCTCGTAACACCGGGGAGCTGTTTTTT. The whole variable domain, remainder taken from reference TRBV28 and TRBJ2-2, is DVKVTQSSRYLVKRTGEKVFLECVQDMDHENMFWYRQDPGLGLRLIYFSYDVKMKEKGDIPEGYSVSREKKERFSLILESASTNQTSMYLCASTPRNTGELFFGEGSRLTVL.

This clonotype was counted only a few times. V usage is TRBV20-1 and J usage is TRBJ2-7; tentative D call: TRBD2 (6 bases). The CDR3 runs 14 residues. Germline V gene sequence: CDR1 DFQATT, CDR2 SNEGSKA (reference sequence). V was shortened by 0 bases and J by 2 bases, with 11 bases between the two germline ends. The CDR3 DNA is TGCAGTGCTAGAGATTTGGGACTCACCTACGAGCAGTACTTC. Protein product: CSARDLGLTYEQYF.

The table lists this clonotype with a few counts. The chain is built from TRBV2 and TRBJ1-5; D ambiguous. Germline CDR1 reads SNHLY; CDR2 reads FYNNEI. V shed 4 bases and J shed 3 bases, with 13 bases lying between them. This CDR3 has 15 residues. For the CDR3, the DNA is TGTGCCAGCAGTGTGACCGATAACGACAATCAGCCCCAGCATTTT. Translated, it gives CASSVTDNDNQPQHF.

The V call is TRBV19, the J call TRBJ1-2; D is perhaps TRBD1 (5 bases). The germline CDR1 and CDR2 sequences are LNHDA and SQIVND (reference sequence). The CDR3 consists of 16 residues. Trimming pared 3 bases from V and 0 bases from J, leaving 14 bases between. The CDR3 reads CASSMADSLPNYGYTF. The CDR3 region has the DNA TGTGCCAGTAGTATGGCAGACAGTTTGCCTAACTATGGCTACACCTTC.

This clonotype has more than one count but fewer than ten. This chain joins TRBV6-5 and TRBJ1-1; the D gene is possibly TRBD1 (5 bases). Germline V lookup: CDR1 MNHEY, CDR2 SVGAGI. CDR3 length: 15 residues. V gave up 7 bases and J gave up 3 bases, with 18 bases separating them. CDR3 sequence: CASTYRSEYDTEAFF. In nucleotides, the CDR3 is TGTGCCAGCACATACAGGTCGGAGTACGACACTGAAGCTTTCTTT.

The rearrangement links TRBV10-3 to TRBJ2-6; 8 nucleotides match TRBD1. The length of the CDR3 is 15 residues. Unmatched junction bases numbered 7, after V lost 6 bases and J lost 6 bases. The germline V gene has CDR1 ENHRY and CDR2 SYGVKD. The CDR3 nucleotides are TGTGCCATCAGCCCTGGGACAGGCTCGGCCAACGTCCTGACTTTC. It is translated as CAISPGTGSANVLTF.

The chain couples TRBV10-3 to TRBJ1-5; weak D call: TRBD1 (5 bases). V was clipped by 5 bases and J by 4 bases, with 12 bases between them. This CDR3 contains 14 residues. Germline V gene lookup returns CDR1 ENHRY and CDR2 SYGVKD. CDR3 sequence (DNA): TGTGCCATCAGTTACTCCGGGACGAATCAGCCCCAGCATTTT. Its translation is CAISYSGTNQPQHF.

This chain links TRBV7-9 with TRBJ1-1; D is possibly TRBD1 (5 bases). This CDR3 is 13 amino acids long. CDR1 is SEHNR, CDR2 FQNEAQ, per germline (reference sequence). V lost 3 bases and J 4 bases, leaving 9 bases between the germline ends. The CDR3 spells CASSFGGATEAFF. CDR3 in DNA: TGTGCCAGCAGCTTCGGGGGAGCCACTGAAGCTTTCTTT.

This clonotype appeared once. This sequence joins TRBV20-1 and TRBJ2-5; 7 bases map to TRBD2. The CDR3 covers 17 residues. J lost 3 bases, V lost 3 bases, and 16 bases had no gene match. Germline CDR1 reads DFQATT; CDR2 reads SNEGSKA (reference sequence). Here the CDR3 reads CSARRDGWRGIKETQYF. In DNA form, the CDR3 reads TGCAGTGCTAGGAGGGATGGGTGGCGGGGGATTAAAGAGACCCAGTACTTC.

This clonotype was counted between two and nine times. CDR3 amino acids: CSARPGGYEQYF. DNA for the CDR3: TGCAGTGCTAGGCCAGGGGGCTACGAGCAGTACTTC. This chain links TRBV20-1 with TRBJ2-7; 7 bases match TRBD1. This CDR3 is 12 amino acids long. J was trimmed by 3 bases and V by 3 bases; bases with no gene match: 2. Germline V gene data show CDR1 as DFQATT and CDR2 as SNEGSKA (reference sequence).

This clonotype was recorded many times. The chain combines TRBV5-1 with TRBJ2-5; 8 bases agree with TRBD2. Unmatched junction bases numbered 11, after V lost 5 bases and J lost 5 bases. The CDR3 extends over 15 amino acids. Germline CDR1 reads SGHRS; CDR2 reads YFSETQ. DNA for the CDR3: TGCGCCAGCAGATCTACGAGCGGGAGAGGGGAGACCCAGTACTTC. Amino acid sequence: CASRSTSGRGETQYF. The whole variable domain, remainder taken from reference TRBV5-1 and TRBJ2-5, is KAGVTQTPRYLIKTRGQQVTLSCSPISGHRSVSWYQQTPGQGLQFLFEYFSETQRNKGNFPGRFSGRQFSNSRSEMNVSTLELGDSALYLCASRSTSGRGETQYFGPGTRLLVL.

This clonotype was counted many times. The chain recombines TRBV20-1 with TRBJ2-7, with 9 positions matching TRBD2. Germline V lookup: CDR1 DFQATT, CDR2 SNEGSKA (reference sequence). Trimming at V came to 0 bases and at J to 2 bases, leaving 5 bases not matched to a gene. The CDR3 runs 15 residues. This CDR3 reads CSARDRLAGTYEQYF. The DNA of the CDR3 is TGCAGTGCTAGAGATCGGCTAGCGGGAACCTACGAGCAGTACTTC.

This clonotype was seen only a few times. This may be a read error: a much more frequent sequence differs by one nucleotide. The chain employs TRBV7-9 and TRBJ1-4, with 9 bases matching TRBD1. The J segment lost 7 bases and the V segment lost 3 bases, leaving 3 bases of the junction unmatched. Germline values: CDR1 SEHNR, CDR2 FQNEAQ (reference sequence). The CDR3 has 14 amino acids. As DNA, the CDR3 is TGTGCCAGCAGCTTGGGACAGGGCATTGAAAAACTGTTTTTT. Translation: CASSLGQGIEKLFF.

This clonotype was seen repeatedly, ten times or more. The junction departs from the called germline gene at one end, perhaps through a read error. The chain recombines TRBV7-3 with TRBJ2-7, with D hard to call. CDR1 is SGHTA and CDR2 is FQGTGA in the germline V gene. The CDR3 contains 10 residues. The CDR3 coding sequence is TGTGCCAGCCTCGAGGTCCAACAGAACTTC. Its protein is CASLEVQQNF.

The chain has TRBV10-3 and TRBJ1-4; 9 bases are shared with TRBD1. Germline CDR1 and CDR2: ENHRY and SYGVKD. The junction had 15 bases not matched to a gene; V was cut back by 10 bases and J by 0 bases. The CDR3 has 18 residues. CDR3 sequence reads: CASSWDRVRAPTNEKLFF. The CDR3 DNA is TGTGCCAGCAGCTGGGACAGGGTGCGGGCCCCAACTAATGAAAAACTGTTTTTT.

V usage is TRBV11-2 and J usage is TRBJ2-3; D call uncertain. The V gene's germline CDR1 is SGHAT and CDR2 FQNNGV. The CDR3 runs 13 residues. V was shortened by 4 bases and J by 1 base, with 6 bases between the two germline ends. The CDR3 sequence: CASSSAGTDTQYF. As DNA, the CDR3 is TGTGCCAGCAGCTCAGCTGGCACAGATACGCAGTATTTT.